This entry concerns a single T cell receptor beta chain. Its cognate antigen is unknown. The sample originates from a study of a mutant IDH1 vaccine in newly diagnosed glioma. Looking at the study overall: Vaccinations, eight in total, occurred in weeks 1, 3, 5, 7, 11, 15, 19, 23. Most patients had received both radiotherapy and temozolomide, the prior options being radiotherapy, temozolomide, or both. Findings and caveats of the study: Evidence of vaccine-induced immune responses was documented in 85% to 95% of patients.

The CDR3 covers 13 residues. Libraries were prepared by immunoSEQ multiplex PCR; TCRdb keeps only in-frame clonotypes and omits some of them. Of roughly 120,000 clones in the sample, 90% were seen once. Regarding time point: week 11, during vaccination. Vaccination comprised doses that each held 300 ug of mutant IDH1 20-mer peptide, plus topical imiquimod. The sample was PBMCs, taken from a glioma patient whose treatment included an IDH1 peptide vaccine. This clonotype was sampled from a woman between 50 and 59 years old with glioma. The chain carries TRBV21-1 and TRBJ1-3. TRBV21-1 is tagged as a pseudogene. CDR3 protein: CASRDTARDTIYF. In DNA form, the CDR3 reads TGTGCCAGTAGGGATACGGCTAGGGACACCATATATTTT.